This T cell receptor (beta chain) was observed in a study of spatial heterogeneity in lung cancer. Study in general: The library had UMIs, and each TCR and UMI pair averaged more than ten raw reads.

Notes on the study in general: The appearance of ubiquitous expanded tumor TCRs in blood was greater at resection than follow-up.

This clonotype was recorded many times. Antigen specificity is unknown. Time point denoted: sample taken at primary tumor resection. Without sorting, whole RNA was sequenced from tumor, nontumor lung or frozen PBMC. The donor group consisted of under 95 patients who had untreated, early-stage non-small cell lung cancer. CDR3 length: 12 residues. The study tagged each TCR cDNA molecule with a unique molecular identifier. One entry per CDR3 protein, called by TCRdb with MiXCR from the 5' RACE reads. The sample has roughly 39,000 distinct CDR3 sequences, approximately 6.3% seen once. The chain carries TRBV21-1 and TRBJ2-1. TRBV21-1 corresponds to a pseudogene. This receptor was identified in a male donor with early-stage non-small cell lung cancer. The material was PBMCs, obtained at surgery. CDR3 nucleotide sequence: TGTGCCAGCATGTACAGATACAATGAGCAGTTCTTC. Translating gives CASMYRYNEQFF.